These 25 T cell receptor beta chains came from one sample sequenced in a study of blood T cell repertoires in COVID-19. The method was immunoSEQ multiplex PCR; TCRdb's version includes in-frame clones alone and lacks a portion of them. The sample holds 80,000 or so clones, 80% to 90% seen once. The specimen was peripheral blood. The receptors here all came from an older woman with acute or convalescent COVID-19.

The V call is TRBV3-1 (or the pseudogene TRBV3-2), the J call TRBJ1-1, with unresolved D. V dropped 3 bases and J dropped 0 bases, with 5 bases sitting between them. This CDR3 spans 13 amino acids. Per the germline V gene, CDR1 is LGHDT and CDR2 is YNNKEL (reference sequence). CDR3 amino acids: CASSQELNTEAFF. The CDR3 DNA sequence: TGTGCCAGCAGCCAGGAGTTGAACACTGAAGCTTTCTTT.

CDR3 sequence (DNA): TGTGCCAGCAGCCGAGGGACAGGGTCGGGAAACACCATATATTTT. Translation gives CASSRGTGSGNTIYF. The gene calls are TRBV3-1 (or the pseudogene TRBV3-2) and TRBJ1-3; TRBD1 matches at 9 bases. Trimming removed 4 bases from V and 4 bases from J; junction bases left unmatched: 5. Germline V lookup: CDR1 LGHDT, CDR2 YNNKEL (reference sequence). The CDR3 is 15 residues long.

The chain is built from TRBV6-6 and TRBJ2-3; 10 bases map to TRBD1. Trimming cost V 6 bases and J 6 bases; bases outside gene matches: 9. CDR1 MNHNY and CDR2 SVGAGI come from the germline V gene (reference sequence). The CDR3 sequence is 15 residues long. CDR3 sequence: CASSPDRGAWDTQYF. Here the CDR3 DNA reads TGTGCCAGCAGCCCGGACAGGGGGGCATGGGATACGCAGTATTTT.

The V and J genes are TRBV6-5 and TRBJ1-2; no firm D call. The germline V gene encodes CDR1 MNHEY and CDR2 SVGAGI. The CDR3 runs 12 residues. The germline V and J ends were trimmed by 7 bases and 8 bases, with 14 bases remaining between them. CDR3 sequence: CASTSPPGGYTF. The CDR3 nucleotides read TGTGCCAGCACCTCCCCCCCGGGGGGCTACACCTTC.

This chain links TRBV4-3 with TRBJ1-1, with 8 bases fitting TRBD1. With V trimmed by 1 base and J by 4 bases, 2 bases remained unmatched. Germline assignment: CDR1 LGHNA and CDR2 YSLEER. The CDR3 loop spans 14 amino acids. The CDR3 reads CASSQAGGGTEAFF. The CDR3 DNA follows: TGCGCCAGCAGCCAAGCAGGGGGCGGCACTGAAGCTTTCTTT.

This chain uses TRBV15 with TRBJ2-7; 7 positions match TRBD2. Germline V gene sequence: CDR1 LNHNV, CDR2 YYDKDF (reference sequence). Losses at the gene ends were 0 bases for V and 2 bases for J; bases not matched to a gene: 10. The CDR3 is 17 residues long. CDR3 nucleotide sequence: TGTGCCACCAGCAGAGATTGGGGGGGGACCAACACCTACGAGCAGTACTTC. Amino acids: CATSRDWGGTNTYEQYF.

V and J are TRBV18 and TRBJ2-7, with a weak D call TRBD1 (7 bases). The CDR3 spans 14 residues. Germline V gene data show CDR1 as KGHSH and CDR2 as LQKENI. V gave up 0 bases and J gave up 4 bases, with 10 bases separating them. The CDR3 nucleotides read TGTGCCAGCTCACCACCGCCAGGGGGGTACGAGCAGTACTTC. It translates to CASSPPPGGYEQYF.

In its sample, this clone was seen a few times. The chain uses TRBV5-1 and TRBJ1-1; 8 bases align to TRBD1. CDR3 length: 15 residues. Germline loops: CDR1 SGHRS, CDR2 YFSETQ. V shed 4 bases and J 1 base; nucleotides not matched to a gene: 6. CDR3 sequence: CASSVTGTGNTEAFF. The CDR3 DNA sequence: TGCGCCAGCAGCGTAACCGGGACAGGGAACACTGAAGCTTTCTTT.

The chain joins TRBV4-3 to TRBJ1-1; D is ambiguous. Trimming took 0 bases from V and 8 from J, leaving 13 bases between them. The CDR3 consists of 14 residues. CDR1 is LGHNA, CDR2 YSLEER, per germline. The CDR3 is CASSQEPSFGEAFF. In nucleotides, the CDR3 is TGCGCCAGCAGCCAAGAGCCGTCGTTCGGGGAAGCTTTCTTT.

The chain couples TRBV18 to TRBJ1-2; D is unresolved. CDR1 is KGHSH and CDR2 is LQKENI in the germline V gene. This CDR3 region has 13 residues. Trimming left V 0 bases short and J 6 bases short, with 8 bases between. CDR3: CASSPPFLDGYTF. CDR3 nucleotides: TGTGCCAGCTCACCACCGTTCCTTGATGGCTACACCTTC.

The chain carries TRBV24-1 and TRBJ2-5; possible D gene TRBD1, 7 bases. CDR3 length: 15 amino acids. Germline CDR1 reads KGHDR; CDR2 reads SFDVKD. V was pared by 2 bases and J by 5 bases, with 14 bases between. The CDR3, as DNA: TGTGCCACCAGTGATTACAGGGGAGGTTATGAGACCCAGTACTTC. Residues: CATSDYRGGYETQYF.

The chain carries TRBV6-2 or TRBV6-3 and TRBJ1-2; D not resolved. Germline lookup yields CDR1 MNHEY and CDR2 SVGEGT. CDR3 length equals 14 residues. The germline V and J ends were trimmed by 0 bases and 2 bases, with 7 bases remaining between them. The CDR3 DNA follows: TGTGCCAGCAGTTACTCGGGAGGGAACTATGGCTACACCTTC. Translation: CASSYSGGNYGYTF.

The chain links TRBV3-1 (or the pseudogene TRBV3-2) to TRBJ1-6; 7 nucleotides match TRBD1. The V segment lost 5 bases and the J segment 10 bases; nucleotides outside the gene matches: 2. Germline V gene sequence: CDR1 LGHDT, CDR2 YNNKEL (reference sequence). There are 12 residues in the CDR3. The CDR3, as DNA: TGTGCCAGCAGCTCAGGGGGATCACCCCTCCACTTT. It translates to CASSSGGSPLHF.

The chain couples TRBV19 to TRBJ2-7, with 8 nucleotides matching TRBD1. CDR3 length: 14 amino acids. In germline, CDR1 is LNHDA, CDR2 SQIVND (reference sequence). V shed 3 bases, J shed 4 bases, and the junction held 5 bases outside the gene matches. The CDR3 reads CASSIGRGRYEQYF. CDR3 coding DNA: TGTGCCAGTAGTATTGGCAGGGGGCGGTACGAGCAGTACTTC.

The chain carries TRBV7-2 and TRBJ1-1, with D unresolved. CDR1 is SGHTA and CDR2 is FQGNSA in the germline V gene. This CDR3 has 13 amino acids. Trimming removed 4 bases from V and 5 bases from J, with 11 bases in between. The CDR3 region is CASSYTALTEAFF. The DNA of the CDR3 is TGTGCCAGCAGCTACACAGCCCTGACTGAAGCTTTCTTT.

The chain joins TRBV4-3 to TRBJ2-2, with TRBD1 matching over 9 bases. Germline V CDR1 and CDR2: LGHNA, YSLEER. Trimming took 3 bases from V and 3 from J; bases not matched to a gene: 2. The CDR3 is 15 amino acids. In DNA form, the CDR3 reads TGCGCCAGCAGCCAGAGACAGGGGGACACCGGGGAGCTGTTTTTT. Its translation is CASSQRQGDTGELFF.

For the CDR3, the DNA is TGTGCCACCAGCCTCACGCGACAGGGTGGGGGAGAGACCCAGTACTTC. Amino acid sequence: CATSLTRQGGGETQYF. J is TRBJ2-5 and V is TRBV24-1, with TRBD1 matching over 7 bases. Germline V CDR1 and CDR2: KGHDR, SFDVKD. CDR3 length equals 16 residues. V gave up 7 bases and J gave up 4 bases; unmatched junction bases: 14.

CDR3 nucleotides: TGCGCCAGCAGCCTGAGCGCCTTGAACACTGAAGCTTTCTTT. Its protein product is CASSLSALNTEAFF. This chain connects TRBV5-1 to TRBJ1-1, with D unresolved. Trimming removed 4 bases from V and 0 bases from J, with 10 bases in between. The CDR3 loop spans 14 amino acids. Germline V CDR1 and CDR2: SGHRS, YFSETQ.

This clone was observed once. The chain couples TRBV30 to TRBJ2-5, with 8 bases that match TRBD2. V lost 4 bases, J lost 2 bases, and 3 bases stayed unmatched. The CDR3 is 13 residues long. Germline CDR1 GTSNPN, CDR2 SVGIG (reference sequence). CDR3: CAWKAGGQETQYF. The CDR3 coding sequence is TGTGCCTGGAAGGCGGGGGGTCAAGAGACCCAGTACTTC.

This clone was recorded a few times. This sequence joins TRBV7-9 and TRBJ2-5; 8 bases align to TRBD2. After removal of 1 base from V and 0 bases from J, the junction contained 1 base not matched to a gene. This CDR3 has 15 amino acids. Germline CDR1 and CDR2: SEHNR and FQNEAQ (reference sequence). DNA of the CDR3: TGTGCCAGCAGCTTAGGACTAGCGAACCAAGAGACCCAGTACTTC. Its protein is CASSLGLANQETQYF.

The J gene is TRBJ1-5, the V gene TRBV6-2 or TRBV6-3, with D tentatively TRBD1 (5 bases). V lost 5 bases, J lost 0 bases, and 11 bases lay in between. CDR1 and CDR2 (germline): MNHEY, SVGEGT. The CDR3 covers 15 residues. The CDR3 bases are TGTGCCAGCAGTGAGCGGGACTTTAGCAATCAGCCCCAGCATTTT. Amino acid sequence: CASSERDFSNQPQHF.

CDR3 residues: CASSLQRGPGREQFF. Written as DNA, the CDR3 is TGTGCCAGCAGCTTACAGCGGGGGCCAGGACGGGAGCAGTTCTTC. The chain couples TRBV7-2 to TRBJ2-1, with 8 bases identical to TRBD2. The CDR3 totals 15 residues. Trimming at V came to 2 bases and at J to 10 bases, leaving 10 bases not matched to a gene. The V gene's germline CDR1 is SGHTA and CDR2 FQGNSA.

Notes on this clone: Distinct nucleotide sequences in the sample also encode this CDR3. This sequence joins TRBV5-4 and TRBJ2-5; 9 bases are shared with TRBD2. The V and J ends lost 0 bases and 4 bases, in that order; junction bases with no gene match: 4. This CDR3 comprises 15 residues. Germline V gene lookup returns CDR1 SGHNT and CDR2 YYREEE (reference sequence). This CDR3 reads CASSLGGGAGETQYF. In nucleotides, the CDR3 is TGTGCCAGCAGCTTGGGCGGGGGGGCAGGAGAGACCCAGTACTTC.

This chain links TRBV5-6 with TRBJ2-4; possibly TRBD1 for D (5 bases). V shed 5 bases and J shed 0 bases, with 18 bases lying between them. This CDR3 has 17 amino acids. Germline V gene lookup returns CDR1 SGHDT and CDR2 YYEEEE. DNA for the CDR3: TGTGCCAGCAGTCGCAAAGGAAGGGGAATAGCCAAAAACATTCAGTACTTC. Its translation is CASSRKGRGIAKNIQYF.

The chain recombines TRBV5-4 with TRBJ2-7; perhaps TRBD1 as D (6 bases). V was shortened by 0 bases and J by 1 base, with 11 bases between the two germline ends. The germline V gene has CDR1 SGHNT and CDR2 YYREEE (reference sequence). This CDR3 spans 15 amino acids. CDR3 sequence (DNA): TGTGCCAGCAGCTTGGACAGGGCCCCGTCCTACGAGCAGTACTTC. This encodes CASSLDRAPSYEQYF.